The source of this TCR beta chain is a study of CD8 T cells in Susac syndrome. Trimming took 1 base from V and 3 from J, leaving 11 bases between them. The CDR3 covers 15 residues. Reverse transcription of roughly 0.5 to 1 ug RNA was carried out with random hexamers. In TCRdb, the immunoSEQ multiplex PCR reads were re-called with MiXCR into one record per CDR3 protein. The table has approximately 94,000 distinct CDR3 sequences, around 96% seen once; the top ten hold 0.3%. This TCR was sampled from a human donor with Susac syndrome. The specimen was CD8+ T cells from PBMCs. The chain recombines TRBV12-3 or TRBV12-4 with TRBJ2-3; D not resolved. CDR3 region: CASSLVDRTTDTQYF. CDR3 DNA: TGTGCCAGCAGTTTAGTCGACCGAACTACAGATACGCAGTATTTT.